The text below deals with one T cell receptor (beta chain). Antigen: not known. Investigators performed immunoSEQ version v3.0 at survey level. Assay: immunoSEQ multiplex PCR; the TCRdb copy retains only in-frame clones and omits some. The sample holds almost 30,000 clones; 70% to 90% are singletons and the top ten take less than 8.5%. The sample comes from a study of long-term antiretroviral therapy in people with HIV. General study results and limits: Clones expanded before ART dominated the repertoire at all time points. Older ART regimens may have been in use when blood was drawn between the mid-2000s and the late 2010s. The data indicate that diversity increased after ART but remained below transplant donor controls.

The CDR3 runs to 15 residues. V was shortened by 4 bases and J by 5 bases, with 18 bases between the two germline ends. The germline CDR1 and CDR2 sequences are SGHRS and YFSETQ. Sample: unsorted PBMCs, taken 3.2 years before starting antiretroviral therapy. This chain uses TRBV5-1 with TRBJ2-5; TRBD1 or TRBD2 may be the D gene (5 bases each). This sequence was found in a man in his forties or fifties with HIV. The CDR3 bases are TGCGCCAGCAGCCCCGGGACCCCGGCTGTGGAGACCCAGTACTTC. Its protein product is CASSPGTPAVETQYF.